These 29 T cell receptor beta chains share one sample of origin, sequenced in a study of cytomegalovirus exposure and HLA in healthy donors. The PCR used 60 Vbeta and 13 Jbeta primers. Assay: immunoSEQ multiplex PCR; the TCRdb copy retains only in-frame clones and omits some. Among 150,000 to 200,000 clones, 65% to 90% were seen once, and the ten largest hold approximately 2%. The sample was PBMCs. Source of these receptors: a young woman in good health and CMV-seronegative.

This clone appeared a few times. The V and J genes are TRBV2 and TRBJ1-2; D is undetermined. The CDR3 runs to 13 residues. Deletions cut 3 bases from V and 4 bases from J, with 9 bases between. Germline CDR1 and CDR2: SNHLY and FYNNEI. The DNA for the CDR3 is TGTGCCAGCAGTGATGCGGCGGCCTATGGCTACACCTTC. Residues: CASSDAAAYGYTF.

This clone was seen a handful of times. The chain links TRBV4-1 to TRBJ2-1, with TRBD1 matching 8 bases. This CDR3 comprises 15 residues. J lost 7 bases, V lost 3 bases, and 8 bases had no gene match. CDR1 is MGHRA and CDR2 is YSYEKL in the germline V gene. The chain's CDR3 is CASSQPRDRYNEQFF. CDR3 nucleotide sequence: TGCGCCAGCAGCCAGCCGAGGGACAGGTATAATGAGCAGTTCTTC.

This rearrangement joins TRBV7-2 to TRBJ2-5; tentative D call: TRBD2 (6 bases). The CDR3 is made up of 15 amino acids. From germline, CDR1 is SGHTA and CDR2 FQGNSA. V was shortened by 1 base and J by 0 bases, with 9 bases between the two germline ends. The CDR3 here is CASSLGGLNQETQYF. The CDR3 nucleotides read TGTGCCAGCAGCTTAGGCGGACTAAACCAAGAGACCCAGTACTTC.

The CDR3 DNA sequence: TGTGCCAGCAGTCTCGACAGCGCCCCTTATAATTCACCCCTCCACTTT. This sequence encodes CASSLDSAPYNSPLHF. The chain carries TRBV27 and TRBJ1-6; a possible D gene is TRBD1 (5 bases). The CDR3 is made up of 16 amino acids. V lost 5 bases to trimming and J lost 4 bases, with 15 bases between them. Germline lookup yields CDR1 MNHEY and CDR2 SMNVEV (reference sequence).

The chain is built from TRBV19 and TRBJ2-6; 9 positions match TRBD1. The CDR3 is made up of 18 amino acids. The V and J ends lost 6 bases and 0 bases, in that order; junction bases with no gene match: 9. Germline loops: CDR1 LNHDA, CDR2 SQIVND (reference sequence). CDR3 sequence: CASSSQTGGSSGANVLTF. In DNA, the CDR3 is TGTGCCAGTAGCTCACAGACAGGGGGTTCCTCTGGGGCCAACGTCCTGACTTTC.

CDR3 nucleotide sequence: TGCGCCAGCACTGGGACAGGGGCGGTCGGGGGTTGGAACACTGAAGCTTTCTTT. It specifies CASTGTGAVGGWNTEAFF. The V gene is TRBV10-1, the J gene TRBJ1-1; 10 positions agree with TRBD1. This CDR3 has 18 amino acids. CDR1 is WNHNN, CDR2 SYGVQD, per germline (reference sequence). The junction had 15 bases not matched to a gene; V was cut back by 7 bases and J by 1 base.

The chain joins TRBV5-6 to TRBJ2-1; 12 positions match TRBD2. Germline V CDR1 and CDR2: SGHDT, YYEEEE. The CDR3 totals 16 residues. Trimming removed 4 bases from V and 5 bases from J; junction bases left unmatched: 7. The CDR3 region has the DNA TGTGCCAGCAGCGCCGGGGCTAGCGGGAGGGACAATGAGCAGTTCTTC. Amino acids: CASSAGASGRDNEQFF. Drawing the rest from reference TRBV5-6 and TRBJ2-1, the complete variable domain is DAGVTQSPTHLIKTRGQQVTLRCSPKSGHDTVSWYQQALGQGPQFIFQYYEEEERQRGNFPDRFSGHQFPNYSSELNVNALLLGDSALYLCASSAGASGRDNEQFFGPGTRLTVL.

This clone was detected a few times. The chain uses TRBV6-1 and TRBJ2-6, with TRBD1 matching 8 bases. The CDR3 length is 18 residues. Unmatched junction bases numbered 8, after V lost 4 bases and J lost 0 bases. Germline CDR1 reads MNHNS; CDR2 reads SASEGT. The CDR3 sequence is CASSAYRGSSSGANVLTF. In DNA, the CDR3 is TGTGCCAGCAGTGCTTACAGGGGGAGTAGCTCTGGGGCCAACGTCCTGACTTTC.

The chain combines TRBV9 with TRBJ2-2; D gene ambiguous. Looked up from germline, CDR1 is SGDLS and CDR2 is YYNGEE. V lost 1 base to trimming and J lost 5 bases, with 3 bases between them. The CDR3 consists of 12 residues. The CDR3 region is CASSVSTGELFF. CDR3 in DNA: TGTGCCAGCAGCGTATCTACCGGGGAGCTGTTTTTT.

The chain uses TRBV19 and TRBJ2-5; 7 bases map to TRBD2. The end of the DNA is better explained by TRBJ2-7, so the J call may be wrong. Germline assignment: CDR1 LNHDA and CDR2 SQIVND (reference sequence). This CDR3 comprises 13 residues. The CDR3 loop is CASGERDSYEQYF. The DNA of the CDR3 is TGTGCCAGCGGGGAGCGGGACTCCTACGAGCAGTACTTC.

The chain combines TRBV7-9 with TRBJ1-3; D not resolved. V shed 5 bases and J shed 2 bases, with 13 bases lying between them. CDR3 size: 15 residues. CDR1 SEHNR and CDR2 FQNEAQ come from the germline V gene (reference sequence). In DNA form, the CDR3 reads TGTGCCAGCAGCCTTCAGGCCCAACCTGGAAACACCATATATTTT. Translating gives CASSLQAQPGNTIYF.

The chain combines TRBV11-2 with TRBJ1-2, with no clear D. This CDR3 spans 14 amino acids. V was shortened by 2 bases and J by 8 bases, with 15 bases between the two germline ends. CDR1 SGHAT and CDR2 FQNNGV come from the germline V gene. The CDR3 DNA reads TGTGCCAGCAGCTTAATGGGTCTCAACGGGGGCTACACCTTC. Translated: CASSLMGLNGGYTF. Together with reference TRBV11-2 and TRBJ1-2, the CDR3 gives the full variable domain: EAGVAQSPRYKIIEKRQSVAFWCNPISGHATLYWYQQILGQGPKLLIQFQNNGVVDDSQLPKDRFSAERLKGVDSTLKIQPAKLEDSAVYLCASSLMGLNGGYTFGSGTRLTVV.

The chain carries TRBV2 and TRBJ1-2; weak D call: TRBD1 (5 bases). CDR1 and CDR2 from the germline V gene are SNHLY and FYNNEI. Trimming took 2 bases from V and 4 from J, leaving 14 bases between them. The CDR3 contains 15 residues. The CDR3 DNA is TGTGCCAGCAGTGAAATTGGGCGGGGGACCTATGGCTACACCTTC. Translating it yields CASSEIGRGTYGYTF.

In this sample, this clone turned up a few times. This rearrangement joins TRBV5-1 to TRBJ2-1; 8 positions match TRBD2. The germline gives CDR1 SGHRS, CDR2 YFSETQ. This CDR3 has 14 residues. The trim removed 0 bases at V and 6 bases at J, leaving 2 bases unmatched. Here the CDR3 reads CASSLASGSNEQFF. The CDR3 DNA sequence: TGCGCCAGCAGCTTGGCCAGCGGGAGCAATGAGCAGTTCTTC.

This clone is a singleton in its sample. The gene calls are TRBV19 and TRBJ2-1; TRBD2 might be the D (6 bases). The CDR3 has 16 amino acids. Germline V CDR1 and CDR2: LNHDA, SQIVND (reference sequence). With 4 bases removed from V and 0 bases from J, the gap between germline ends came to 13 bases. CDR3 bases: TGTGCCAGTAGTACGGGGGAGAGGGCCTCCTACAATGAGCAGTTCTTC. Translation: CASSTGERASYNEQFF.

This chain connects TRBV6-6 to TRBJ1-2, with 7 nucleotides matching TRBD1. The V gene end was trimmed by 6 bases and the J gene end by 6 bases; junction bases not matched to a gene: 4. Per the germline V gene, CDR1 is MNHNY and CDR2 is SVGAGI (reference sequence). This CDR3 spans 12 amino acids. The CDR3 sequence is CASSRGGNGYTF. The CDR3 region has the DNA TGTGCCAGCAGCAGAGGGGGCAATGGCTACACCTTC.

The genes are TRBV6-5 and TRBJ2-7; 7 bases map to TRBD2. There are 16 residues in the CDR3. The J segment lost 3 bases and the V segment lost 0 bases, leaving 8 bases of the junction unmatched. From germline, CDR1 is MNHEY and CDR2 SVGAGI. The CDR3 protein is CASSYSSGGSLYEQYF. CDR3 coding DNA: TGTGCCAGCAGTTACTCGAGTGGCGGGAGTCTCTACGAGCAGTACTTC.

This chain connects TRBV7-6 to TRBJ2-3, with a tentative D call TRBD2 (6 bases). Germline lookup yields CDR1 SGHVS and CDR2 FNYEAQ. The germline V and J ends were trimmed by 3 bases and 2 bases, with 18 bases remaining between them. The CDR3 runs 17 residues. As DNA, the CDR3 is TGTGCCAGCAGCTTGGCGGTTGGCGGGGCCCCCACAGATACGCAGTATTTT. Encoded protein: CASSLAVGGAPTDTQYF.

The chain links TRBV4-1 to TRBJ2-1, with TRBD1 matching 9 bases. V was clipped by 2 bases and J by 7 bases; unmatched bases: 12. Germline V lookup: CDR1 MGHRA, CDR2 YSYEKL. This CDR3 is built from 17 residues. The CDR3 here is CASSQIGTGPTFNEQFF. The CDR3 coding sequence is TGCGCCAGCAGCCAAATCGGGACAGGGCCAACGTTTAATGAGCAGTTCTTC.

The chain joins TRBV7-8 to TRBJ2-5; D is unclear. CDR1 and CDR2 (germline): SGHVS, FQNEAQ. CDR3 length: 14 amino acids. Trimming left V 2 bases short and J 7 bases short, with 14 bases between. The CDR3 DNA follows: TGTGCCAGCAGCTTAATTGGTTCATCGGGGACCCAGTACTTC. Translated, it gives CASSLIGSSGTQYF.

This clone was recorded once. The chain joins TRBV27 to TRBJ1-4; 7 bases line up with TRBD1. The V gene's germline CDR1 is MNHEY and CDR2 SMNVEV (reference sequence). Trimming at V came to 5 bases and at J to 7 bases, leaving 4 bases not matched to a gene. The CDR3 spans 13 residues. CDR3 bases: TGTGCCAGCAGTCGGGACAGCGTTGAAAAACTGTTTTTT. The encoded protein is CASSRDSVEKLFF.

This chain uses TRBV7-9 with TRBJ1-2; TRBD1 matches at 7 bases. CDR1 and CDR2 from the germline V gene are SEHNR and FQNEAQ (reference sequence). The V gene end was trimmed by 1 base and the J gene end by 5 bases; junction bases not matched to a gene: 7. The CDR3 totals 15 residues. The CDR3 DNA reads TGTGCCAGCAGCTTAGATAGCGACAGGGTGTATGGCTACACCTTC. This codes for CASSLDSDRVYGYTF.

The chain is built from TRBV18 and TRBJ2-5; TRBD2 matches at 7 bases. The ends lost 2 bases at V and 5 bases at J; junction bases unmatched: 5. The germline V gene has CDR1 KGHSH and CDR2 LQKENI. The CDR3 contains 14 residues. CDR3 loop: CASSPAGALETQYF. Written as DNA, the CDR3 is TGTGCCAGCTCACCAGCGGGAGCTTTGGAGACCCAGTACTTC. The full variable domain, in which reference TRBV18 and TRBJ2-5 provide the parts outside the CDR3, is NAGVMQNPRHLVRRRGQEARLRCSPMKGHSHVYWYRQLPEEGLKFMVYLQKENIIDESGMPKERFSAEFPKEGPSILRIQQVVRGDSAAYFCASSPAGALETQYFGPGTRLLVL.

This clone was detected once. The chain links TRBV7-2 to TRBJ2-5, with TRBD1 matching over 10 bases. Gene TRBJ2-7 matches the end of the DNA better, so the J call may be wrong. The CDR3 is made up of 16 amino acids. CDR1 and CDR2 (germline): SGHTA, FQGNSA. The CDR3 DNA reads as TGTGCCAGCAGCTTCCAATCGGGACAGGGGCCCTACGAGCAGTACTTC. This sequence encodes CASSFQSGQGPYEQYF.

This clone is a singleton in its sample. This chain joins TRBV25-1 and TRBJ2-3; D is perhaps TRBD1 (6 bases). Trimming removed 5 bases from V and 7 bases from J, with 13 bases in between. CDR1 is MGHDK and CDR2 is SYGVNS in the germline V gene. CDR3 length: 13 amino acids. The CDR3 DNA is TGTGCCAGCAGTACACCAGGGGCTTATACGCAGTATTTT. Its translation is CASSTPGAYTQYF.

CDR3 nucleotides: TGTGCCATCAGGGGCGTCACAGATACGCAGTATTTT. Translating it yields CAIRGVTDTQYF. This rearrangement joins TRBV10-3 to TRBJ2-3, with D unclear. The CDR3 has 12 residues. Looked up from germline, CDR1 is ENHRY and CDR2 is SYGVKD. Trimming left V 6 bases short and J 2 bases short, with 6 bases between.

This clone was observed a few times. Sequence at one end of the junction differs from germline and may be a read error. The chain links TRBV10-3 to TRBJ2-1; 14 bases match TRBD2. The CDR3 is 16 amino acids. Germline V gene sequence: CDR1 ENHRY, CDR2 SYGVKD. CDR3 loop: CAIRNTAGTSGGASLF. The DNA for the CDR3 is TGTGCCATCAGGAATACCGCCGGGACTAGCGGGGGCGCAAGCCTCTTC.

The chain recombines TRBV15 with TRBJ2-7; no reliable D call. Germline V lookup: CDR1 LNHNV, CDR2 YYDKDF (reference sequence). Trimming removed 8 bases from V and 4 bases from J, with 15 bases in between. The CDR3 is 13 residues long. For the CDR3, the DNA is TGTGCCACCCGTAACGAGGCGACGTACGAGCAGTACTTC. Translating it yields CATRNEATYEQYF. Full variable domain (outside the CDR3, taken from reference TRBV15 and TRBJ2-7): DAMVIQNPRYQVTQFGKPVTLSCSQTLNHNVMYWYQQKSSQAPKLLFHYYDKDFNNEADTPDNFQSRRPNTSFCFLDIRSPGLGDTAMYLCATRNEATYEQYFGPGTRLTVT.

CDR3 residues: CASSIRTSGMGDTQYF. The CDR3 nucleotides are TGTGCCAGCAGCATAAGGACTAGCGGGATGGGAGATACGCAGTATTTT. The V and J genes are TRBV7-9 and TRBJ2-3; TRBD2 matches at 12 bases. With V trimmed by 5 bases and J by 5 bases, 8 bases remained unmatched. CDR1 and CDR2 (germline): SEHNR, FQNEAQ (reference sequence). The CDR3 totals 16 residues.